The 18 T cell receptor beta chains in this list originate from one sample, sequenced in a study of vaccination effects on CD4 cells after COVID-19. Measured with immunoSEQ multiplex PCR; TCRdb has only the in-frame clones, and not every one. The table has tens of thousands of clones, about four fifths seen once. Culture proceeded for nine to ten days, and CD4+ T cells were then isolated. No antigen has been assigned to these receptors. The sequenced sample was CD4+ T cells from PBMCs cultured without peptide, obtained before COVID-19 vaccination. All receptors come from a human donor who received a COVID-19 vaccine.

This chain links TRBV12-3 or TRBV12-4 with TRBJ1-5; 7 bases agree with TRBD1. The CDR3 is 13 amino acids. V gave up 6 bases and J gave up 6 bases; unmatched junction bases: 5. The CDR3 nucleotides are TGTGCCAGCAGGGAACAGGGGAGTCAGCCCCAGCATTTT. Translating gives CASREQGSQPQHF.

This chain joins TRBV28 and TRBJ1-2, with D perhaps matching TRBD1 (5 bases). V dropped 2 bases and J dropped 4 bases, with 8 bases sitting between them. The germline V gene has CDR1 MDHEN and CDR2 SYDVKM. CDR3 length: 13 residues. The DNA of the CDR3 is TGTGCCAGCAGTTTAGGGGGTGGCTATGGCTACACCTTC. This codes for CASSLGGGYGYTF.

V usage is TRBV9 and J usage is TRBJ1-1, with D perhaps TRBD1 (6 bases). Germline-derived CDR1 and CDR2 are SGDLS and YYNGEE. V lost 0 bases to trimming and J lost 6 bases, with 15 bases between them. The CDR3 runs 15 residues. In DNA form, the CDR3 reads TGTGCCAGCAGCGTAGGGCCAGGGACAAGCGCTGAAGCTTTCTTT. This gives the protein CASSVGPGTSAEAFF.

The chain joins TRBV7-9 to TRBJ2-2; D is perhaps TRBD2 (6 bases). V was trimmed by 2 bases and J by 6 bases, leaving 25 bases between them. Germline V lookup: CDR1 SEHNR, CDR2 FQNEAQ (reference sequence). The CDR3 is 19 amino acids. The CDR3 sequence: CASSLPPEVQGGKAGELFF. The CDR3 DNA reads TGTGCCAGCAGCTTACCCCCAGAAGTGCAGGGAGGAAAGGCCGGGGAGCTGTTTTTT.

The V and J genes are TRBV30 and TRBJ1-6, with TRBD1 as a possible D gene (5 bases). The length of the CDR3 is 16 residues. Between the trimmed V and J ends, which lost 0 bases and 0 bases, there was a span of 9 bases. Per the germline V gene, CDR1 is GTSNPN and CDR2 is SVGIG (reference sequence). The CDR3 DNA reads as TGTGCCTGGAGTGTATCGGGGGGCTCCTATAATTCACCCCTCCACTTT. It encodes CAWSVSGGSYNSPLHF.

The chain carries TRBV6-5 and TRBJ2-7; D call uncertain. V was cut by 2 bases and J by 0 bases, with 8 bases left in between. The CDR3 loop spans 14 amino acids. Germline V CDR1 and CDR2: MNHEY, SVGAGI. CDR3 sequence (DNA): TGTGCCAGCAGTTACCAGAAGGACTCCTACGAGCAGTACTTC. Its translation: CASSYQKDSYEQYF.

The V gene is TRBV25-1, the J gene TRBJ2-5; D is unresolved. V dropped 0 bases and J dropped 5 bases, with 16 bases sitting between them. The germline CDR1 and CDR2 sequences are MGHDK and SYGVNS. This CDR3 comprises 16 residues. The DNA of the CDR3 is TGTGCCAGCAGTGAATACCAGCAGGTAGTGAGGGAGACCCAGTACTTC. Encoded protein: CASSEYQQVVRETQYF.

The CDR3 region has the DNA TGTGCTAGTGGTTTGTCAGGGAGCGCTGGAAACACCATATATTTT. This gives the protein CASGLSGSAGNTIYF. The chain recombines TRBV12-5 with TRBJ1-3, with D perhaps TRBD1 (5 bases). CDR1 is LGHNT and CDR2 is FRNRAP in the germline V gene. Between the trimmed V and J ends, which lost 2 bases and 2 bases, there was a span of 10 bases. The CDR3 has 15 residues.

The chain has TRBV9 and TRBJ2-1; 8 bases align to TRBD2. J lost 2 bases, V lost 3 bases, and 19 bases had no gene match. This CDR3 spans 20 amino acids. Germline CDR1 SGDLS, CDR2 YYNGEE. The CDR3 protein is CASSAPVRRRGANPYNEQFF. DNA of the CDR3: TGTGCCAGCAGCGCACCCGTCCGGCGGCGGGGGGCGAATCCCTACAATGAGCAGTTCTTC.

The chain links TRBV5-4 to TRBJ1-4; 7 positions match TRBD1. Germline values: CDR1 SGHNT, CDR2 YYREEE (reference sequence). Trimming cost V 4 bases and J 2 bases; bases outside gene matches: 17. CDR3 length equals 19 residues. The CDR3 DNA is TGTGCCAGCAGCCTAATGACAGGGAATAGTAAAAAGACTAATGAAAAACTGTTTTTT. The encoded protein is CASSLMTGNSKKTNEKLFF.

The chain has TRBV6-5 and TRBJ2-7; the D gene is possibly TRBD2 (5 bases). Trimming pared 7 bases from V and 8 bases from J, leaving 12 bases between. CDR1 is MNHEY and CDR2 is SVGAGI in the germline V gene. The CDR3 contains 11 residues. CDR3 in amino acids: CASTIGGQQYF. The DNA for the CDR3 is TGTGCCAGCACGATCGGAGGCCAGCAGTACTTC.

The chain uses TRBV27 and TRBJ2-6, with D possibly TRBD1 on 5 matching bases. The CDR3 has 14 residues. Germline lookup yields CDR1 MNHEY and CDR2 SMNVEV (reference sequence). Trimming took off 7 bases at V and 0 bases at J, with 7 bases between the two ends. CDR3 protein: CASKGISGANVLTF. The DNA of the CDR3 is TGTGCCAGCAAGGGGATCTCTGGGGCCAACGTCCTGACTTTC.

The chain is built from TRBV5-6 and TRBJ1-6; D unclear. The CDR3 contains 14 residues. Deletions cut 2 bases from V and 5 bases from J, with 8 bases between. Germline V lookup: CDR1 SGHDT, CDR2 YYEEEE. The CDR3 bases are TGTGCCAGCAGCTTTGGAGTCGATAATTCACCCCTCCACTTT. Amino acid sequence: CASSFGVDNSPLHF. Variable domain in full (rest from reference TRBV5-6 and TRBJ1-6): DAGVTQSPTHLIKTRGQQVTLRCSPKSGHDTVSWYQQALGQGPQFIFQYYEEEERQRGNFPDRFSGHQFPNYSSELNVNALLLGDSALYLCASSFGVDNSPLHFGNGTRLTVT.

The chain is built from TRBV7-8 and TRBJ1-2; a weak D match, TRBD1 (6 bases). V was shortened by 4 bases and J by 4 bases, with 19 bases between the two germline ends. Per germline, CDR1 SGHVS and CDR2 FQNEAQ. The CDR3 extends over 16 amino acids. CDR3 DNA: TGTGCCAGCAGCTACCCCGGGGCAGGGGTTTCCTATGGCTACACCTTC. This sequence encodes CASSYPGAGVSYGYTF.

This chain connects TRBV6-1 to TRBJ1-2; the D gene is possibly TRBD1 (5 bases). Looked up from germline, CDR1 is MNHNS and CDR2 is SASEGT. This CDR3 spans 17 amino acids. Trimming removed 2 bases at V and 5 bases at J, with 21 bases between. CDR3: CASSEFAITQGAYGYTF. The CDR3 nucleotides are TGTGCCAGCAGTGAATTTGCCATTACTCAGGGCGCTTATGGCTACACCTTC.

The J gene is TRBJ1-5, the V gene TRBV12-3 or TRBV12-4, with 7 positions matching TRBD1. This CDR3 region has 13 residues. Unmatched junction bases numbered 4, after V lost 4 bases and J lost 7 bases. The CDR3 DNA follows: TGTGCCAGCAGTTCCCACAGGGGCCAGCCCCAGCATTTT. It encodes CASSSHRGQPQHF.

V usage is TRBV28 and J usage is TRBJ2-2; no clear D gene. Germline CDR1 is MDHEN and CDR2 is SYDVKM. Trimming stripped 0 bases from V and 6 bases from J, with 2 bases between. The CDR3 spans 12 residues. The CDR3, as DNA: TGTGCCAGCAGTTTATGGGCCGGGGAGCTGTTTTTT. Translating gives CASSLWAGELFF. Based on the CDR3 plus reference TRBV28 and TRBJ2-2, the full variable domain is DVKVTQSSRYLVKRTGEKVFLECVQDMDHENMFWYRQDPGLGLRLIYFSYDVKMKEKGDIPEGYSVSREKKERFSLILESASTNQTSMYLCASSLWAGELFFGEGSRLTVL.

In its sample, this clone was seen a few times. This rearrangement joins TRBV6-5 to TRBJ1-2, with a possible D match to TRBD1 (6 bases). This CDR3 has 14 residues. CDR1 is MNHEY and CDR2 is SVGAGI in the germline V gene. V was clipped by 8 bases and J by 4 bases, with 17 bases between them. The CDR3 nucleotides read TGTGCCAGCTACCCTAAACAGGGAAGCTATGGCTACACCTTC. Amino acids: CASYPKQGSYGYTF.